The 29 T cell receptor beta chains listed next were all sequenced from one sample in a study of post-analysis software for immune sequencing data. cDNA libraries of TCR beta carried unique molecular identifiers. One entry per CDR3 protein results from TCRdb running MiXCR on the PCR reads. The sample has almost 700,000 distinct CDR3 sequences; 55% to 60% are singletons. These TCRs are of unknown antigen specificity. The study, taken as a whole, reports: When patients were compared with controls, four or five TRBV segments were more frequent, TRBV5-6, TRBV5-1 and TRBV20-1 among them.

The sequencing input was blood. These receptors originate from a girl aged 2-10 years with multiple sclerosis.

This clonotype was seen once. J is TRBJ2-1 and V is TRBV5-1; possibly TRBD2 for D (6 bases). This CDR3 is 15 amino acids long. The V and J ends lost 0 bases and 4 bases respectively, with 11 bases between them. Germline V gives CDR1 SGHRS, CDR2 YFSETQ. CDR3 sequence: CASSLVRDSYNEQFF. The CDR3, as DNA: TGCGCCAGCAGCTTGGTACGGGACTCATACAATGAGCAGTTCTTC. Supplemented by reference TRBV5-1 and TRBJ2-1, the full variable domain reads KAGVTQTPRYLIKTRGQQVTLSCSPISGHRSVSWYQQTPGQGLQFLFEYFSETQRNKGNFPGRFSGRQFSNSRSEMNVSTLELGDSALYLCASSLVRDSYNEQFFGPGTRLTVL.

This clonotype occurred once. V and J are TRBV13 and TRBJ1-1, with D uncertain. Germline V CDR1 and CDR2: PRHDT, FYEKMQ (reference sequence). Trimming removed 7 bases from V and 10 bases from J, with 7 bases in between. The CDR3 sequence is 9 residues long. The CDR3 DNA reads TGTGCCAGCAACCCGGGAGCTTTCTTT. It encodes CASNPGAFF.

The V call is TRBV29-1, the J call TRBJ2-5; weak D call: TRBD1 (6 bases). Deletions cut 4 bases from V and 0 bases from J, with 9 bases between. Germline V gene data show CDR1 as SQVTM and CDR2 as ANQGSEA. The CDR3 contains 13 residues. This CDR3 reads CSVGRGYQETQYF. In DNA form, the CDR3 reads TGCAGCGTTGGTAGGGGGTACCAAGAGACCCAGTACTTC.

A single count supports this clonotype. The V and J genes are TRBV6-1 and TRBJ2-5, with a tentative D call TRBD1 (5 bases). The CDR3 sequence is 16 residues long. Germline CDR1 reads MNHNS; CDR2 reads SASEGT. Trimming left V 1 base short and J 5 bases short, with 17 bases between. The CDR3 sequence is CASSEVSGQGWETQYF. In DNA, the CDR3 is TGTGCCAGCAGTGAAGTTAGTGGTCAGGGCTGGGAGACCCAGTACTTC.

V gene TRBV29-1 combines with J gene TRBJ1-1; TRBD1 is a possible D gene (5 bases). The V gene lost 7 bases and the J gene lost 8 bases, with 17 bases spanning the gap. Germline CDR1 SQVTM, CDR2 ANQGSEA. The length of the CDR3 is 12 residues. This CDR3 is CSARGTFSEAFF. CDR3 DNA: TGCAGCGCCCGGGGGACCTTCTCGGAAGCTTTCTTT. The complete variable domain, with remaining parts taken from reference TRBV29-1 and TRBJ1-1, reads SAVISQKPSRDICQRGTSLTIQCQVDSQVTMMFWYRQQPGQSLTLIATANQGSEATYESGFVIDKFPISRPNLTFSTLTVSNMSPEDSSIYLCSARGTFSEAFFGQGTRLTVV.

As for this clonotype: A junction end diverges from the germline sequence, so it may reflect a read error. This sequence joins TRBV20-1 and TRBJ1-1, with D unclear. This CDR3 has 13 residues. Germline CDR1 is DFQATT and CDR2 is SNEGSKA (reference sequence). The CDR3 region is CSVLPGEHTEAFF. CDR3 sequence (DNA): TGTAGTGTCCTACCCGGGGAGCACACTGAAGCTTTCTTT.

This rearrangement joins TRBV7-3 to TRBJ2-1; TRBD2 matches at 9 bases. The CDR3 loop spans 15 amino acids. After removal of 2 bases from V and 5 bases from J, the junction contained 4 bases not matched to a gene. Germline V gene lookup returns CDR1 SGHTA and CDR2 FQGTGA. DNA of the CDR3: TGTGCCAGCAGCTTAGGCGGGAGGGACGACAATGAGCAGTTCTTC. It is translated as CASSLGGRDDNEQFF.

DNA for the CDR3: TGTGCCAGCAGCTCCCCTTTGGCGAGCGGGAGGCGGTACAATGAGCAGTTCTTC. Translation: CASSSPLASGRRYNEQFF. This chain connects TRBV11-2 to TRBJ2-1; 9 bases align to TRBD2. With V trimmed by 4 bases and J by 4 bases, 14 bases remained unmatched. Looked up from germline, CDR1 is SGHAT and CDR2 is FQNNGV. The CDR3 extends over 18 amino acids.

CDR3 nucleotide sequence: TGCAGTGCTAGGTACCCTCTAGCGGGAGTGGATACGCAGTATTTT. It translates to CSARYPLAGVDTQYF. The genes are TRBV20-1 and TRBJ2-3; the match to TRBD2 covers 10 bases. In germline, CDR1 is DFQATT, CDR2 SNEGSKA (reference sequence). CDR3 length equals 15 residues. Unmatched junction bases numbered 9, after V lost 3 bases and J lost 6 bases.

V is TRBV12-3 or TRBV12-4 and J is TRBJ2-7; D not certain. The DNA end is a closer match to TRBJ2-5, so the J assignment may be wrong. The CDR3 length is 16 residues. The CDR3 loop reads CASSFMAEALRQTQYF. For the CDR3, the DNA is TGTGCCAGCAGTTTCATGGCGGAAGCGCTTCGTCAGACCCAGTACTTC.

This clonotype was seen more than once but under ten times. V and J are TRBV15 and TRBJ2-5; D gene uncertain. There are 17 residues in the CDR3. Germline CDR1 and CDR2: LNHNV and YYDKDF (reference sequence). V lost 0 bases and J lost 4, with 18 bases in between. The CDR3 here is CATSRDKPPRVGETQYF. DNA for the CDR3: TGTGCCACCAGCAGAGATAAGCCACCCCGAGTAGGAGAGACCCAGTACTTC.

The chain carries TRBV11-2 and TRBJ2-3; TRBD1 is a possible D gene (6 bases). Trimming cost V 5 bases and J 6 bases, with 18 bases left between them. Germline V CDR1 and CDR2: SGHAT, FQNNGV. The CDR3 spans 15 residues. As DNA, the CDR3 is TGTGCCAGCAGCCGCTTGGCAGGGGCGGTGGATACGCAGTATTTT. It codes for CASSRLAGAVDTQYF.

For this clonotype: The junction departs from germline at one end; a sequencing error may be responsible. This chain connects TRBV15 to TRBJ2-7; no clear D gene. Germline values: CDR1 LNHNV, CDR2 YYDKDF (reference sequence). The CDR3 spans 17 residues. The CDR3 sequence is CATSRITRSSNSYEQYF. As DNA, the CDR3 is TGCGCCACCAGCAGAATCACCAGGAGCTCAAACTCCTACGAGCAGTACTTC.

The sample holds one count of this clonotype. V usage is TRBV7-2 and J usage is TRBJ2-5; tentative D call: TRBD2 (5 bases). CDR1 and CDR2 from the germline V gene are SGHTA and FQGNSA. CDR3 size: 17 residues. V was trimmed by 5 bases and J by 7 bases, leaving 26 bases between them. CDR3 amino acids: CASSPSLPYSSRGTQYF. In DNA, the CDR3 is TGTGCCAGCAGCCCGTCTCTACCTTATTCTTCTCGGGGGACCCAGTACTTC.

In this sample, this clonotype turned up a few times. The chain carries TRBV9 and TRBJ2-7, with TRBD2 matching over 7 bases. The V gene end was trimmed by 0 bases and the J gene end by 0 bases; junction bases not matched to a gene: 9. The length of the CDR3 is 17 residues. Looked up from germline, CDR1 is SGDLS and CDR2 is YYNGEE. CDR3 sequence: CASSVGAGTMSSYEQYF. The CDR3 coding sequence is TGTGCCAGCAGCGTAGGGGCTGGGACTATGAGCTCCTACGAGCAGTACTTC.

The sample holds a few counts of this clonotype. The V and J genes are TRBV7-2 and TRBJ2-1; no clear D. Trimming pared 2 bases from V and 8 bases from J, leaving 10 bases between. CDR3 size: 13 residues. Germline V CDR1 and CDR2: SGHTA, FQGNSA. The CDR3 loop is CASSLRAGDEQFF. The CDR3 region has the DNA TGTGCCAGCAGCTTACGCGCAGGTGATGAGCAGTTCTTC.

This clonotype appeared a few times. The DNA for the CDR3 is TGTGCCACCAGCAAAGAGGACGAGCAGTACTTC. This gives the protein CATSKEDEQYF. The chain couples TRBV10-3 to TRBJ2-7, with D unclear. Looked up from germline, CDR1 is ENHRY and CDR2 is SYGVKD. V gave up 10 bases and J gave up 5 bases, with 12 bases separating them. The CDR3 sequence is 11 residues long.

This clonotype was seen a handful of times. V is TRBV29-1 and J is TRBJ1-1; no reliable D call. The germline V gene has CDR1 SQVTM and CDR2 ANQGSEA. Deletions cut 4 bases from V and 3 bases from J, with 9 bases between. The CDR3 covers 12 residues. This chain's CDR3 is CSVVVVDTEAFF. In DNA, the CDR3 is TGCAGCGTTGTCGTTGTGGACACTGAAGCTTTCTTT.

CDR3 DNA: TGCGCCAGCAGGCTAGAGGCGGCAGCCAAAAACATTCAGTACTTC. Protein product: CASRLEAAAKNIQYF. This sequence joins TRBV5-1 and TRBJ2-4, with D unclear. Between the trimmed V and J ends, which lost 5 bases and 0 bases, there was a span of 12 bases. Germline V gene lookup returns CDR1 SGHRS and CDR2 YFSETQ. The length of the CDR3 is 15 residues. Full variable domain (missing parts from reference TRBV5-1 and TRBJ2-4): KAGVTQTPRYLIKTRGQQVTLSCSPISGHRSVSWYQQTPGQGLQFLFEYFSETQRNKGNFPGRFSGRQFSNSRSEMNVSTLELGDSALYLCASRLEAAAKNIQYFGAGTRLSVL.

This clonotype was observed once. CDR3 residues: CASSRAGGINEQFF. Here the CDR3 DNA reads TGTGCCAGCTCTCGGGCGGGAGGGATAAATGAGCAGTTCTTC. The V call is TRBV12-3 or TRBV12-4, the J call TRBJ2-1; 9 positions agree with TRBD2. CDR3 length: 14 amino acids. V was pared by 8 bases and J by 7 bases, with 9 bases of the junction left unmatched.

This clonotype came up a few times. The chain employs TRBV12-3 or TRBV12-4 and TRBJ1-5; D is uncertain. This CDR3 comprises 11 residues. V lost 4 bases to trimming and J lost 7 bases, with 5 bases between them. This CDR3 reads CASSYVQPQHF. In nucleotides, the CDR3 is TGTGCCAGCAGTTACGTACAGCCCCAGCATTTT.

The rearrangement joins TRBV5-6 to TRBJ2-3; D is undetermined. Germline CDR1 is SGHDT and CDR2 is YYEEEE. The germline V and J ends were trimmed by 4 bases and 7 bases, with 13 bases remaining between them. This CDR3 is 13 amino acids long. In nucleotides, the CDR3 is TGTGCCAGCAGCCCAATCAGTGGTCATACGCAGTATTTT. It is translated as CASSPISGHTQYF.

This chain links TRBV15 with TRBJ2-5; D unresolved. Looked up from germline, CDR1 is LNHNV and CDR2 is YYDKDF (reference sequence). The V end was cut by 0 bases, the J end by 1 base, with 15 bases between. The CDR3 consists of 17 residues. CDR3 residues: CATSRDYRSRTQETQYF. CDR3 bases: TGTGCCACCAGCAGAGATTACCGGAGCAGGACCCAAGAGACCCAGTACTTC.

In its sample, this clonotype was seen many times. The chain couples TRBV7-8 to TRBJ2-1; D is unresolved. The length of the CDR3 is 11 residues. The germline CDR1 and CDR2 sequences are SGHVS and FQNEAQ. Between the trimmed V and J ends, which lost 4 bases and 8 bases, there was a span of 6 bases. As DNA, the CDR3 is TGTGCCAGCAGCTCCTGGGATGAGCAGTTCTTC. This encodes CASSSWDEQFF.

The CDR3 loop is CASSDSMGGTEAFF. The DNA of the CDR3 is TGTGCCAGCAGTGACTCGATGGGGGGCACTGAAGCTTTCTTT. This chain joins TRBV6-4 and TRBJ1-1, with a tentative D call TRBD1 (5 bases). Germline lookup yields CDR1 MRHNA and CDR2 SNTAGT. This CDR3 has 14 residues. Trimming removed 0 bases at V and 4 bases at J, with 9 bases between.

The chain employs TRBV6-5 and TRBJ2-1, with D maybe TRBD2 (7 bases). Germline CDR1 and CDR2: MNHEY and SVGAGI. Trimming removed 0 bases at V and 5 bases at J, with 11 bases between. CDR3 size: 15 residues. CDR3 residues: CASSYSGGAHNEQFF. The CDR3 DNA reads TGTGCCAGCAGTTACTCGGGGGGGGCACACAATGAGCAGTTCTTC.

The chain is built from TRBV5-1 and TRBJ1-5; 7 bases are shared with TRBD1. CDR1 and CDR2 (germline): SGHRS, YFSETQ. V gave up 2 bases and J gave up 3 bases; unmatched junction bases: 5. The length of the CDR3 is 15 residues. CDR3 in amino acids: CASSLLGQYNQPQHF. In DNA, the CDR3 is TGCGCCAGCAGCTTACTGGGACAGTACAATCAGCCCCAGCATTTT.

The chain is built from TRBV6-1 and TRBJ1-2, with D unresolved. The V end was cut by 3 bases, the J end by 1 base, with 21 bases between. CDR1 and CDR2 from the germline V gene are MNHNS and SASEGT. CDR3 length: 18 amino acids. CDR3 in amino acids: CASSEGPQAVGFNYGYTF. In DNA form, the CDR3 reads TGTGCCAGCAGTGAGGGCCCGCAGGCTGTGGGTTTTAACTATGGCTACACCTTC.

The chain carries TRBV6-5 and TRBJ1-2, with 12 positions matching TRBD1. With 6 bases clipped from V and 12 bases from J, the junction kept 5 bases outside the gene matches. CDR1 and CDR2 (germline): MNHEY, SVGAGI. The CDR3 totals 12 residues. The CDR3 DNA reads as TGTGCCAGCAGGTCCGGGACAGGGGGCAACACCTTC. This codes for CASRSGTGGNTF.